The clone carrying this T cell receptor beta chain was counted at least ten times. The antigen is not known. Indicated time point: newly diagnosed GD, antithyroid drugs for less than 3 months. PBMCs were the source of the RNA used for TCR sequencing. The entry originates in a study of regulatory T cells in long-lasting Graves disease. Overall study: Freshly diagnosed Graves' patients had used antithyroid drugs for under 3 months. Findings of the study overall: Newly diagnosed disease favored TRBV20-1 and TRBJ2-1 over persistent disease.

The CDR3 runs 12 residues. Germline V lookup: CDR1 MDHEN, CDR2 SYDVKM. V lost 6 bases, J lost 10 bases, and 13 bases lay in between. CDR3-region Arm-PCR and iRepertoire HTBI primers produced the TCR beta libraries. TCRdb passed the multiplex PCR reads through MiXCR, listing each CDR3 protein once. The repertoire holds about 560,000 distinct CDR3 sequences, with around 15% as singletons. This sample was also put to use in a study of T cells in Graves' hyperthyroidism and ophthalmopathy.

This receptor was obtained from a man in his late teens or twenties with Graves disease. This material consisted of peripheral blood mononuclear cells (PBMCs), taken at new diagnosis, from a patient treated with antithyroid drugs. This chain links TRBV28 with TRBJ2-1, with no clear D. The CDR3 here is CASSPAAGEQFF. As DNA, the CDR3 is TGTGCCAGCAGCCCCGCGGCCGGCGAGCAGTTCTTC.